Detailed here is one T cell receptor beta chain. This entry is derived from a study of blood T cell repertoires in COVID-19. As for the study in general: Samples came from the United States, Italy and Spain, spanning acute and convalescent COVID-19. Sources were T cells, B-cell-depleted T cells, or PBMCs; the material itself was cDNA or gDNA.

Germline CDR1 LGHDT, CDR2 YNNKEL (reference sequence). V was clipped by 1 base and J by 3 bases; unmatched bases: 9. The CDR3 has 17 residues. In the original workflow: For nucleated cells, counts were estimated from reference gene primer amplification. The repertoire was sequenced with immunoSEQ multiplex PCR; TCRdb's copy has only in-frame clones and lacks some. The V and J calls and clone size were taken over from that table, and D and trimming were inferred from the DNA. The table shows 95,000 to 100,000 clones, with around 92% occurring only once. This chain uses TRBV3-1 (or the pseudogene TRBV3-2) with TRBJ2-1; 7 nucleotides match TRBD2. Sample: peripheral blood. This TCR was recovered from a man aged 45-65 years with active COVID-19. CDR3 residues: CASSQGTGGSVYNEQFF. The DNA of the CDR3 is TGTGCCAGCAGCCAAGGTACAGGCGGGAGTGTCTACAATGAGCAGTTCTTC.